The 21 T cell receptor beta chains in this list originate from one sample, sequenced in a study of low-dose radiotherapy and immunotherapy resistance in tumors. TRAV- and TRBV-specific primers primed first-strand cDNA, covering alpha and beta chains. A constant-region primer paired with the V-primer adapter amplified TCRs over approximately 19 PCR cycles. TCRdb analysed the reads with MiXCR anew, one entry per CDR3 protein. The sample lists about 82,000 distinct CDR3 sequences, approximately 17% seen once, with approximately 6% in the top ten. Time point in this sample: before trial treatment. The source material was PBMCs, sampled before treatment. The receptor source for this set is a male donor with prostate cancer.

The sample holds many counts of this clonotype. The genes are TRBV20-1 and TRBJ2-4, with 10 bases that match TRBD2. The J segment lost 4 bases and the V segment lost 5 bases, leaving 14 bases of the junction unmatched. CDR3 length: 17 residues. Germline V gives CDR1 DFQATT, CDR2 SNEGSKA (reference sequence). CDR3 sequence reads: CSAQDAIAGGEKNIQYF. CDR3 DNA sequence: TGCAGTGCTCAAGACGCAATAGCGGGGGGCGAGAAAAACATTCAGTACTTC.

This clonotype has at least ten counts. The chain combines TRBV20-1 with TRBJ2-5; a weak D match, TRBD2 (6 bases). Germline V gene data show CDR1 as DFQATT and CDR2 as SNEGSKA (reference sequence). The CDR3 loop spans 14 amino acids. The V gene lost 2 bases and the J gene lost 2 bases, with 12 bases spanning the gap. The CDR3 loop is CSARNARGQETQYF. CDR3 in DNA: TGCAGTGCTAGAAATGCGCGGGGACAAGAGACCCAGTACTTC.

This clonotype was seen at least ten times. The V and J genes are TRBV27 and TRBJ1-2; TRBD1 agrees at 9 bases. V shed 5 bases, J shed 4 bases, and the junction held 5 bases outside the gene matches. The V gene's germline CDR1 is MNHEY and CDR2 SMNVEV (reference sequence). There are 14 residues in the CDR3. The CDR3 spells CASSPQGAFYGYTF. DNA for the CDR3: TGTGCCAGCAGTCCACAGGGGGCCTTCTATGGCTACACCTTC.

This sequence joins TRBV12-3 or TRBV12-4 and TRBJ1-2, with TRBD1 as a possible D gene (5 bases). CDR3 length: 14 residues. V lost 8 bases to trimming and J lost 3 bases, with 16 bases between them. The CDR3 DNA reads as TGTGCCAGCCTTCATAGGGGCTCCTACTATGGCTACACCTTC. Its translation: CASLHRGSYYGYTF.

This clonotype came up many times. The chain carries TRBV4-2 and TRBJ2-3; D not certain. The CDR3 is 11 residues long. CDR1 and CDR2 from the germline V gene are LGHNA and YNFKEQ. The V and J ends lost 2 bases and 3 bases respectively, with 0 bases between them. The CDR3 sequence: CASSQTDTQYF. In nucleotides, the CDR3 is TGTGCCAGCAGCCAAACAGATACGCAGTATTTT.

This clonotype occurred many times. The V gene is TRBV12-3 or TRBV12-4, the J gene TRBJ2-1; TRBD1 matches 10 bases. This CDR3 region has 18 residues. The junction had 17 bases not matched to a gene; V was cut back by 5 bases and J by 7 bases. In DNA, the CDR3 is TGTGCCAGCAGTCCCCTTAAGCAGACAGGGGGCGCGGGGAATGAGCAGTTCTTC. Its protein is CASSPLKQTGGAGNEQFF.

This clonotype is medium-sized (0.01 to 0.1%). This chain connects TRBV5-6 to TRBJ2-7; D remains unclear. The CDR3 sequence is 15 residues long. V was shortened by 4 bases and J by 2 bases, with 16 bases between the two germline ends. The germline gives CDR1 SGHDT, CDR2 YYEEEE. In nucleotides, the CDR3 is TGTGCCAGCAGCCCAATAAGGACGGTGACCTACGAGCAGTACTTC. Amino acids: CASSPIRTVTYEQYF. Full variable domain (rest looked up from reference TRBV5-6 and TRBJ2-7): DAGVTQSPTHLIKTRGQQVTLRCSPKSGHDTVSWYQQALGQGPQFIFQYYEEEERQRGNFPDRFSGHQFPNYSSELNVNALLLGDSALYLCASSPIRTVTYEQYFGPGTRLTVT.

This chain joins TRBV5-1 and TRBJ2-7; 13 bases map to TRBD2. V shed 4 bases and J 2 bases; nucleotides not matched to a gene: 0. The CDR3 runs to 14 residues. CDR1 and CDR2 (germline): SGHRS, YFSETQ. Here the CDR3 DNA reads TGCGCCAGCAGCACTAGCGGGGGGGCCTACGAGCAGTACTTC. Translation: CASSTSGGAYEQYF.

This clonotype was seen at least ten times. J is TRBJ2-2 and V is TRBV11-2; the D gene is possibly TRBD2 (5 bases). The CDR3 sequence is 15 residues long. The germline V gene encodes CDR1 SGHAT and CDR2 FQNNGV. The V gene lost 5 bases and the J gene lost 1 base, with 11 bases spanning the gap. As DNA, the CDR3 is TGTGCCAGCAGCCCTGGACTGCAGAACACCGGGGAGCTGTTTTTT. It translates to CASSPGLQNTGELFF.

This clonotype was seen repeatedly, ten times or more. The chain recombines TRBV20-1 with TRBJ1-2; 12 positions agree with TRBD1. This CDR3 is 14 amino acids long. Germline lookup yields CDR1 DFQATT and CDR2 SNEGSKA (reference sequence). The junction had 4 bases not matched to a gene; V was cut back by 3 bases and J by 5 bases. The CDR3 DNA sequence: TGCAGTGCTAGGGGGACAGGGGGCGGATATGGCTACACCTTC. Translation gives CSARGTGGGYGYTF.

This clonotype was observed a few times. The V gene is TRBV14, the J gene TRBJ2-4, with D possibly being TRBD2 (6 bases). The germline V gene encodes CDR1 SGHDN and CDR2 FVKESK. The CDR3 runs 15 residues. The V and J ends lost 4 bases and 2 bases respectively, with 12 bases between them. The CDR3: CASSPAGSTKNIQYF. CDR3 DNA sequence: TGTGCCAGCAGCCCTGCCGGGAGTACCAAAAACATTCAGTACTTC.

In its sample, this clonotype was seen many times. V is TRBV6-2 or TRBV6-3 and J is TRBJ1-5; D uncertain. The CDR3 contains 13 residues. Trimming pared 0 bases from V and 12 bases from J, leaving 12 bases between. Germline V gives CDR1 MNHEY, CDR2 SVGEGT. Here the CDR3 DNA reads TGTGCCAGCAGTTACTCAAGTCCCCAGTACCAGCATTTT. As protein: CASSYSSPQYQHF.

This clonotype has at least ten counts. This chain's CDR3 is CASSVAAGIDGYTF. CDR3 in DNA: TGTGCCAGCAGCGTAGCCGCAGGGATCGACGGCTACACCTTC. The chain employs TRBV9 and TRBJ1-2; a possible D gene is TRBD1 (5 bases). CDR1 is SGDLS and CDR2 is YYNGEE in the germline V gene. The CDR3 is 14 residues long. Trimming took 0 bases from V and 8 from J, leaving 14 bases between them.

This clonotype came up many times. The chain couples TRBV7-9 to TRBJ2-5; tentative D call: TRBD2 (5 bases). This CDR3 has 15 amino acids. Per germline, CDR1 SEHNR and CDR2 FQNEAQ (reference sequence). V was clipped by 4 bases and J by 5 bases, with 17 bases between them. The CDR3 DNA reads TGTGCCAGCAGCTACCCCCTCGCGGGCGGGGAGACCCAGTACTTC. Translated: CASSYPLAGGETQYF.

This clonotype was found many times. The chain links TRBV10-3 to TRBJ2-5; D perhaps matches TRBD1 (6 bases). The CDR3 consists of 14 residues. Per the germline V gene, CDR1 is ENHRY and CDR2 is SYGVKD. V was trimmed by 6 bases and J by 2 bases, leaving 13 bases between them. In nucleotides, the CDR3 is TGTGCCATCAGACCCGACAGGAATCAAGAGACCCAGTACTTC. Its translation: CAIRPDRNQETQYF.

The CDR3, as DNA: TGTGCCAGCAGCCGCGGGTCGGGACAGGGGGAAGAGACCCAGTACTTC. Amino acid sequence: CASSRGSGQGEETQYF. The chain couples TRBV14 to TRBJ2-5; 11 nucleotides line up with TRBD1. Germline values: CDR1 SGHDN, CDR2 FVKESK. J lost 3 bases, V lost 4 bases, and 7 bases had no gene match. The length of the CDR3 is 16 residues.

This clonotype was seen many times. The rearrangement links TRBV27 to TRBJ2-5; 7 bases are a match to TRBD2. Trimming cost V 6 bases and J 0 bases; bases outside gene matches: 10. CDR1 and CDR2 from the germline V gene are MNHEY and SMNVEV (reference sequence). The CDR3 extends over 16 amino acids. CDR3 bases: TGTGCCAGCAGCCCCTCTCCCGGGACTAACCAAGAGACCCAGTACTTC. Translated: CASSPSPGTNQETQYF.

This clonotype was recorded at least ten times. V usage is TRBV29-1 and J usage is TRBJ1-1; maybe TRBD1 (6 bases). Trimming took off 7 bases at V and 5 bases at J, with 20 bases between the two ends. The germline gives CDR1 SQVTM, CDR2 ANQGSEA. The CDR3 sequence is 14 residues long. CDR3 amino acids: CSAAPLQGRTEAFF. In DNA form, the CDR3 reads TGCAGCGCAGCCCCGCTACAGGGTAGGACTGAAGCTTTCTTT.

In its sample, this clonotype was seen many times. The V call is TRBV28, the J call TRBJ2-5; a possible D gene is TRBD2 (5 bases). The germline CDR1 and CDR2 sequences are MDHEN and SYDVKM. The CDR3 length is 13 residues. V dropped 3 bases and J dropped 4 bases, with 9 bases sitting between them. The CDR3 DNA is TGTGCCAGCAGTTTCGGCGAGGGAGAGACCCAGTACTTC. This sequence encodes CASSFGEGETQYF.

This clonotype was picked up many times. The chain joins TRBV12-3 or TRBV12-4 to TRBJ1-6; D gene ambiguous. The CDR3 runs to 13 residues. V lost 8 bases and J lost 7, with 12 bases in between. The CDR3 nucleotides are TGTGCCAGCCGGTTGTCTAAGAATTCACCCCTCCACTTT. It encodes CASRLSKNSPLHF.

This clonotype came up many times. This CDR3 is CASSTSPGRPNEKLFF. In nucleotides, the CDR3 is TGCGCCAGCAGCACCTCCCCGGGGAGGCCTAATGAAAAACTGTTTTTT. This sequence joins TRBV5-1 and TRBJ1-4; D remains ambiguous. The V end was cut by 4 bases, the J end by 3 bases, with 16 bases between. The germline gives CDR1 SGHRS, CDR2 YFSETQ. This CDR3 comprises 16 residues.